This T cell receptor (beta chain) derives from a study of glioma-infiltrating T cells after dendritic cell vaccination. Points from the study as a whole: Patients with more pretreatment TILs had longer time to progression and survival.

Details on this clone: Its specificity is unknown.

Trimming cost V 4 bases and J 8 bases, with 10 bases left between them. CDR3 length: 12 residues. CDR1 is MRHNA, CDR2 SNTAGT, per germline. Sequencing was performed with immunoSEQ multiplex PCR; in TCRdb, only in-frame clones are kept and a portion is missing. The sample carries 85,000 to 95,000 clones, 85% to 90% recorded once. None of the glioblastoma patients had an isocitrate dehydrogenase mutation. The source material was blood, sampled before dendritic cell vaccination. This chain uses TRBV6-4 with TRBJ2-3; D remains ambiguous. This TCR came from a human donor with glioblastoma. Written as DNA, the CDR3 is TGTGCCAGCAGTGGGCCGTCGGGTACGCAGTATTTT. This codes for CASSGPSGTQYF.